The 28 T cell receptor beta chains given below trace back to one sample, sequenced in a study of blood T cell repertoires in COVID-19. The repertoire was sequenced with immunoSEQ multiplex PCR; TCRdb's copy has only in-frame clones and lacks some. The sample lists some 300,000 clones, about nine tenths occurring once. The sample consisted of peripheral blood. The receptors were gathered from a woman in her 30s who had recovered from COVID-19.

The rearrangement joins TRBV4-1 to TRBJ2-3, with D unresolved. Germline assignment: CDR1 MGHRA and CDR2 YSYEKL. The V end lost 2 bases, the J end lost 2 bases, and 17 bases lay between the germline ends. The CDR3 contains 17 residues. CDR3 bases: TGCGCCAGCAGCCAACTTCCGGGTAGCTCTTCCACAGATACGCAGTATTTT. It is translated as CASSQLPGSSSTDTQYF.

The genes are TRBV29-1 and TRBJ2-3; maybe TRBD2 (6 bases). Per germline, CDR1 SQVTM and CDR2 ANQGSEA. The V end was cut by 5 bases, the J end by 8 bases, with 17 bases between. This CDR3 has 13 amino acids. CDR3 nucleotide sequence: TGCAGCGTTAACCGGGACTCTACGGGTACGCAGTATTTT. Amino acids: CSVNRDSTGTQYF.

The chain's CDR3 is CASSQDRLISYEQYF. CDR3 DNA sequence: TGTGCCAGCAGTCAGGACAGGTTGATCTCCTACGAGCAGTACTTC. The chain joins TRBV7-3 to TRBJ2-7; 7 nucleotides align to TRBD1. Looked up from germline, CDR1 is SGHTA and CDR2 is FQGTGA. The CDR3 is 15 residues long. J gave up 0 bases and V 6 bases, and 8 bases lay outside the gene matches.

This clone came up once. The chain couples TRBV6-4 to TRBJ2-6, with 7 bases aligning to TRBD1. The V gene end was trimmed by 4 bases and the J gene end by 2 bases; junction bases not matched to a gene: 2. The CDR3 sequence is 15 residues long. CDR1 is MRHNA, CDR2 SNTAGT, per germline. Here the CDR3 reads CASSGGTAGANVLTF. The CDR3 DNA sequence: TGTGCCAGCAGTGGGGGGACAGCTGGGGCCAACGTCCTGACTTTC.

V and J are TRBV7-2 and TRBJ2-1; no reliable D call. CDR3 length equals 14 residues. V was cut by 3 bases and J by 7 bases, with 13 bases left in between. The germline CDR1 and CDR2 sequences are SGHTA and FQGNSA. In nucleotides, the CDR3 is TGTGCCAGCAGCTTTTTTGAGCGAGTAAATGAGCAGTTCTTC. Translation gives CASSFFERVNEQFF.

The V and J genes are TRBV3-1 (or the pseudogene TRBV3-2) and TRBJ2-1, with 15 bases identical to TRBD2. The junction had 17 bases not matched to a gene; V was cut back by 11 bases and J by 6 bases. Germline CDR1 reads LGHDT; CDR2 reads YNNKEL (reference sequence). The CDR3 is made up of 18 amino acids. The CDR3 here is CASSQEGLAGGLTNEQFF. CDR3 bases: TGTGCCTCGTCGCAAGAGGGACTAGCGGGGGGTCTTACCAATGAGCAGTTCTTC.

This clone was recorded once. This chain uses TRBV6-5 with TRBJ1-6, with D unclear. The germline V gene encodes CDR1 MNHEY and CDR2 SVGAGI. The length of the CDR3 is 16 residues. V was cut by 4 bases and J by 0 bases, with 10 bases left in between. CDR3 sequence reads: CASSLLGSSYNSPLHF. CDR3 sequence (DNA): TGTGCCAGCAGTTTACTCGGGAGCTCCTATAATTCACCCCTCCACTTT.

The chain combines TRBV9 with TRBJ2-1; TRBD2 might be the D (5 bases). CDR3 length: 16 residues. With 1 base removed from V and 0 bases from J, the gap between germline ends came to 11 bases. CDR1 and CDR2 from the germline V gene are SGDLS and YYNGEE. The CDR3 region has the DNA TGTGCCAGCAGCGTAAGCGGCTCCAGCTCCTACAATGAGCAGTTCTTC. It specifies CASSVSGSSSYNEQFF.

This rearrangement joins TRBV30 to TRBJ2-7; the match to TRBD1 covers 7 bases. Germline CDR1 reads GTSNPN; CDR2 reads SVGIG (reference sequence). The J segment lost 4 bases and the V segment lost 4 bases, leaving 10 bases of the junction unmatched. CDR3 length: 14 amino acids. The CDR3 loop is CAWMKQGTVYEQYF. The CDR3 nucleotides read TGTGCCTGGATGAAGCAGGGGACAGTTTACGAGCAGTACTTC. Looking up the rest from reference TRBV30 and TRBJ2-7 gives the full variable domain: SQTIHQWPATLVQPVGSPLSLECTVEGTSNPNLYWYRQAAGRGLQLLFYSVGIGQISSEVPQNLSASRPQDRQFILSSKKLLLSDSGFYLCAWMKQGTVYEQYFGPGTRLTVT.

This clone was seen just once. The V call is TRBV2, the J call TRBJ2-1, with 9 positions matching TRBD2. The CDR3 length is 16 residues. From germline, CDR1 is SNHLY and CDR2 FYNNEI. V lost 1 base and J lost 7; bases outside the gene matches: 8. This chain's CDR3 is CASSEGRGGPRNEQFF. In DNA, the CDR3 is TGTGCCAGCAGTGAAGGGCGGGGGGGGCCGAGGAATGAGCAGTTCTTC.

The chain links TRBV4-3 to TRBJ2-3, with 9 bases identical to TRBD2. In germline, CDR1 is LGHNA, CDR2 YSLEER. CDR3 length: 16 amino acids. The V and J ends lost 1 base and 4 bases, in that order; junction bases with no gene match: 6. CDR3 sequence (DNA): TGCGCCAGCAGCCAAGTGGCTAGCGGGGCTGCAGATACGCAGTATTTT. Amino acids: CASSQVASGAADTQYF.

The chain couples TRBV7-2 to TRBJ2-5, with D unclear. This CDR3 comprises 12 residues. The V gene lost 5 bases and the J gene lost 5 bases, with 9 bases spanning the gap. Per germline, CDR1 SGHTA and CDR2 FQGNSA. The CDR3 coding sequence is TGTGCCAGCAGCCCCGATCGGGAGACCCAGTACTTC. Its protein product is CASSPDRETQYF.

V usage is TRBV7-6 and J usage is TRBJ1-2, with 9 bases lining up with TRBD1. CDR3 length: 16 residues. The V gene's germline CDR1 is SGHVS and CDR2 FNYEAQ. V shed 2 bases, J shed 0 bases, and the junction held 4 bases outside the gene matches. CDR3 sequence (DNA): TGTGCCAGCAGCTTATCGGGACAGGGAGCTAACTATGGCTACACCTTC. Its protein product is CASSLSGQGANYGYTF.

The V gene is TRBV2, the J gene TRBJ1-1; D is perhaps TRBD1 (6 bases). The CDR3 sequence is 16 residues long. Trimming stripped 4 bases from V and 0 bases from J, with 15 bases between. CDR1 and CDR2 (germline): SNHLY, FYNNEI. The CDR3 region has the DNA TGTGCCAGCAGTGTACAGGGTGGACAACTGAACACTGAAGCTTTCTTT. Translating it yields CASSVQGGQLNTEAFF.

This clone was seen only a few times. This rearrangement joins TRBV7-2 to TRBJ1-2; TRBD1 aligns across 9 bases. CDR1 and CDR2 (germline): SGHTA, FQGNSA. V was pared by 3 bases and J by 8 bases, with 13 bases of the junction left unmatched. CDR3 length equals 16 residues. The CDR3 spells CASSLGWTGATGGYTF. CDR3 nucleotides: TGTGCCAGCAGCTTGGGTTGGACAGGGGCAACGGGGGGCTACACCTTC.

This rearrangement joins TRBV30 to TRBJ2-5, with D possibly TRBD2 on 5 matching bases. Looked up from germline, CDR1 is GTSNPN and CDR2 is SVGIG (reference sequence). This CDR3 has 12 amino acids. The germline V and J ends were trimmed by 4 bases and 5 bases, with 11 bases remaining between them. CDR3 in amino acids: CAWNTERETQYF. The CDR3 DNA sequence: TGTGCCTGGAACACAGAGCGGGAGACCCAGTACTTC.

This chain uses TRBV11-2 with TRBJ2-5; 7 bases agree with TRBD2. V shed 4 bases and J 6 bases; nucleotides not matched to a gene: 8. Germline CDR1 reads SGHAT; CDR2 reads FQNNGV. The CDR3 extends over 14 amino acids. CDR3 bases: TGTGCCAGCAGCTCTGGACGGGGGGTCCAGACCCAGTACTTC. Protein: CASSSGRGVQTQYF.

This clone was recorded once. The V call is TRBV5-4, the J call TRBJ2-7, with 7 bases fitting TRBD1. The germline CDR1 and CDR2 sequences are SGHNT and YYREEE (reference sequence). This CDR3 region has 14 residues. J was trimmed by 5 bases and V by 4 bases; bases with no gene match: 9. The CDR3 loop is CASSPDRTLDEQYF. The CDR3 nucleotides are TGTGCCAGCAGCCCGGACAGGACCCTAGACGAGCAGTACTTC.

DNA of the CDR3: TGCGCCAGCAGCGAATCGGGACTAGCGGGAACCGGGGAGCTGTTTTTT. Its protein is CASSESGLAGTGELFF. This chain joins TRBV5-1 and TRBJ2-2; TRBD2 matches at 13 bases. CDR3 length: 16 amino acids. With V trimmed by 4 bases and J by 5 bases, 5 bases remained unmatched. Germline CDR1 SGHRS, CDR2 YFSETQ.

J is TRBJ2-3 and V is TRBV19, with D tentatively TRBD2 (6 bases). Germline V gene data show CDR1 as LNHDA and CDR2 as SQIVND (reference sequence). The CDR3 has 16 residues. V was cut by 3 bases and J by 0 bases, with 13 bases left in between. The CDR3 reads CASSMYKGTSTDTQYF. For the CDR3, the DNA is TGTGCCAGTAGTATGTATAAGGGGACTAGCACAGATACGCAGTATTTT.

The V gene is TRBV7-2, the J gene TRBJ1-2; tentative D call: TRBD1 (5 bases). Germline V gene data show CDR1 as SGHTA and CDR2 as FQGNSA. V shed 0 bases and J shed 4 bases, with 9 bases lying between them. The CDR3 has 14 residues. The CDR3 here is CASSLAQGIYGYTF. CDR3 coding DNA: TGTGCCAGCAGCTTAGCGCAGGGAATCTATGGCTACACCTTC.

As DNA, the CDR3 is TGTGCCAGCAGCCAAACCCGGACCTGGGGCAGGGGGCATGGCTACACCTTC. Amino acid sequence: CASSQTRTWGRGHGYTF. This rearrangement joins TRBV14 to TRBJ1-2; 8 bases are shared with TRBD1. V was clipped by 2 bases and J by 6 bases; unmatched bases: 14. This CDR3 is built from 17 residues. The germline gives CDR1 SGHDN, CDR2 FVKESK.

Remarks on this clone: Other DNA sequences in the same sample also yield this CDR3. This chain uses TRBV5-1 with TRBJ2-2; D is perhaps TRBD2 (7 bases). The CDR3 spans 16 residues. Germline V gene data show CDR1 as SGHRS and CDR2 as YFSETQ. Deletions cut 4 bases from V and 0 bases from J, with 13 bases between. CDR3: CASSLGGQANTGELFF. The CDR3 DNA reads TGCGCCAGCAGCCTGGGGGGGCAGGCGAACACCGGGGAGCTGTTTTTT.

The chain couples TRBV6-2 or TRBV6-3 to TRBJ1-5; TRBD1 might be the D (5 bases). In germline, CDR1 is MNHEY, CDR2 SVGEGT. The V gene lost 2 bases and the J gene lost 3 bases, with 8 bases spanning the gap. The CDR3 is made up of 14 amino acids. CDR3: CASSYDSYNQPQHF. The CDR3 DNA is TGTGCCAGCAGTTACGACAGCTACAATCAGCCCCAGCATTTT.

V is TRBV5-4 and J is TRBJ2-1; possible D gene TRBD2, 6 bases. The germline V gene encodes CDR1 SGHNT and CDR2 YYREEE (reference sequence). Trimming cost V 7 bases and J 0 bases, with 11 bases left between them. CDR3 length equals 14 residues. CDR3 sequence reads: CASGTDYSYNEQFF. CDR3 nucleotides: TGTGCCAGCGGGACGGACTACTCCTACAATGAGCAGTTCTTC.

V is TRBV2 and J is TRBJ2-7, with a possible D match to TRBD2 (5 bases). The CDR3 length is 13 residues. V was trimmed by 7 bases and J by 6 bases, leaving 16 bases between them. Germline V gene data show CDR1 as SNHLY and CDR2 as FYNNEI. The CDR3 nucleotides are TGTGCCAGCACCTTGATCGGGGTGTTCGAGCAGTACTTC. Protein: CASTLIGVFEQYF.

The CDR3 protein is CASSWGTSGAYEQYF. CDR3 DNA sequence: TGTGCCAGCAGCTGGGGAACTAGCGGGGCCTACGAGCAGTACTTC. The J gene is TRBJ2-7, the V gene TRBV7-2, with 10 bases fitting TRBD2. The V segment lost 4 bases and the J segment 2 bases; nucleotides outside the gene matches: 5. From germline, CDR1 is SGHTA and CDR2 FQGNSA. This CDR3 has 15 amino acids.

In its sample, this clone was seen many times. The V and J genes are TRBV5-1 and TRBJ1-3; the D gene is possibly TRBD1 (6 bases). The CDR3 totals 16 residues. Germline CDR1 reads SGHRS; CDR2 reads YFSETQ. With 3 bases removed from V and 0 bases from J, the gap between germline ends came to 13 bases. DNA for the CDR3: TGCGCCAGCAGCTCGGACGGACAGAGCTCTGGAAACACCATATATTTT. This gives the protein CASSSDGQSSGNTIYF.